The 31 T cell receptor beta chains reported below all come from one sample, sequenced in a study of blood T cell repertoires in COVID-19. The assay was immunoSEQ multiplex PCR, and TCRdb's table has in-frame clones only and misses some. The repertoire holds about 46,000 clones, with 86% as singletons. Material for sequencing was PBMCs or T cells enriched from blood (not recorded which). These receptors all come from a woman aged 45-65 years who had recovered from COVID-19.

The CDR3 spells CASSSGFDGSPLHF. CDR3 sequence (DNA): TGTGCCAGCAGTTCAGGGTTCGATGGTTCACCCCTCCACTTT. The J gene is TRBJ1-6, the V gene TRBV6-2 or TRBV6-3; a weak D match, TRBD1 (5 bases). This CDR3 contains 14 residues. V dropped 4 bases and J dropped 9 bases, with 13 bases sitting between them. Germline CDR1 MNHEY, CDR2 SVGEGT.

This clone was seen a few times. The chain employs TRBV7-2 and TRBJ2-3; D remains unclear. The CDR3 consists of 13 residues. Per the germline V gene, CDR1 is SGHTA and CDR2 is FQGNSA. With 5 bases removed from V and 4 bases from J, the gap between germline ends came to 10 bases. The CDR3 DNA follows: TGTGCCAGCAGCACGATTGGAGCAGATACGCAGTATTTT. Amino acid sequence: CASSTIGADTQYF.

The rearrangement joins TRBV2 to TRBJ1-6, with 9 bases fitting TRBD1. CDR3 size: 15 residues. Germline V gene sequence: CDR1 SNHLY, CDR2 FYNNEI. Trimming removed 7 bases from V and 7 bases from J; junction bases left unmatched: 8. Written as DNA, the CDR3 is TGTGCCAGCAATGCACAGGGGGCTACCAATTCACCCCTCCACTTT. Its protein product is CASNAQGATNSPLHF. The variable domain in full, completed from reference TRBV2 and TRBJ1-6, reads EPEVTQTPSHQVTQMGQEVILRCVPISNHLYFYWYRQILGQKVEFLVSFYNNEISEKSEIFDDQFSVERPDGSNFTLKIRSTKLEDSAMYFCASNAQGATNSPLHFGNGTRLTVT.

In its sample, this clone was seen a few times. This chain connects TRBV7-8 to TRBJ2-7; 7 nucleotides align to TRBD1. There are 15 residues in the CDR3. The V segment lost 5 bases and the J segment 3 bases; nucleotides outside the gene matches: 10. The germline gives CDR1 SGHVS, CDR2 FQNEAQ. CDR3 in amino acids: CASSHTGTEIYEQYF. The CDR3 nucleotides read TGTGCCAGCAGCCACACCGGGACAGAGATCTACGAGCAGTACTTC.

This clone was counted once. The DNA of the CDR3 is TGCAGCGTTGAAAGGGGTGAGACCCAGTACTTC. This gives the protein CSVERGETQYF. The chain joins TRBV29-1 to TRBJ2-5, with D possibly matching TRBD1 (5 bases). The germline gives CDR1 SQVTM, CDR2 ANQGSEA. V was clipped by 2 bases and J by 5 bases, with 6 bases between them. The CDR3 spans 11 residues.

In this sample, this clone turned up a few times. V usage is TRBV7-2 and J usage is TRBJ2-5; a weak D match, TRBD2 (7 bases). The CDR3 extends over 18 amino acids. From germline, CDR1 is SGHTA and CDR2 FQGNSA. Trimming removed 5 bases from V and 1 base from J, with 23 bases in between. CDR3 protein: CASSPQSGGGSIQETQYF. The CDR3, as DNA: TGTGCCAGCAGCCCCCAGTCGGGCGGGGGCAGTATCCAAGAGACCCAGTACTTC.

The V call is TRBV11-2, the J call TRBJ2-3; D is uncertain. CDR3 size: 13 residues. CDR1 and CDR2 (germline): SGHAT, FQNNGV. V lost 1 base and J lost 5, with 7 bases in between. CDR3 in DNA: TGTGCCAGCAGCTTAGCTATCGGAGATACGCAGTATTTT. Amino acids: CASSLAIGDTQYF.

CDR3 residues: CASSLDRGGNQPQHF. CDR3 sequence (DNA): TGTGCCAGCAGCCTCGACAGGGGAGGCAATCAGCCCCAGCATTTT. J is TRBJ1-5 and V is TRBV11-2; TRBD1 agrees at 8 bases. This CDR3 region has 15 residues. V was pared by 5 bases and J by 2 bases, with 5 bases of the junction left unmatched. Germline V CDR1 and CDR2: SGHAT, FQNNGV.

The chain carries TRBV7-2 and TRBJ2-1; 8 nucleotides align to TRBD2. Germline CDR1 reads SGHTA; CDR2 reads FQGNSA. Trimming removed 3 bases from V and 3 bases from J; junction bases left unmatched: 7. This CDR3 region has 16 residues. The chain's CDR3 is CASSFSAGVSYNEQFF. DNA of the CDR3: TGTGCCAGCAGCTTTTCAGCGGGAGTAAGCTACAATGAGCAGTTCTTC.

The chain has TRBV6-5 and TRBJ2-2; 7 bases map to TRBD1. This CDR3 contains 15 residues. The germline CDR1 and CDR2 sequences are MNHEY and SVGAGI. V shed 7 bases, J shed 2 bases, and the junction held 7 bases outside the gene matches. The CDR3 sequence is CASTPGQPNTGELFF. In nucleotides, the CDR3 is TGTGCCAGCACCCCGGGACAGCCAAACACCGGGGAGCTGTTTTTT.

This chain uses TRBV6-5 with TRBJ1-2; 8 nucleotides align to TRBD1. This CDR3 comprises 13 residues. The trim removed 7 bases at V and 7 bases at J, leaving 8 bases unmatched. Germline V gene sequence: CDR1 MNHEY, CDR2 SVGAGI. The CDR3: CASNLDRGLGYTF. The CDR3 DNA follows: TGTGCCAGCAATCTCGACAGGGGTCTTGGCTACACCTTC.

The chain employs TRBV28 and TRBJ2-1, with a tentative D call TRBD1 (5 bases). Deletions cut 6 bases from V and 14 bases from J, with 17 bases between. Germline CDR1 and CDR2: MDHEN and SYDVKM. The CDR3 covers 12 residues. The CDR3 protein is CASSLRQGKEFF. DNA of the CDR3: TGTGCCAGCAGCCTCCGCCAGGGTAAAGAGTTCTTC.

The V call is TRBV12-3 or TRBV12-4, the J call TRBJ1-5; weak D call: TRBD1 (5 bases). The V and J ends lost 6 bases and 3 bases respectively, with 9 bases between them. The CDR3 spans 13 residues. The CDR3 bases are TGTGCCAGCAGGGGGCTATTCAATCAGCCCCAGCATTTT. Residues: CASRGLFNQPQHF.

This sequence joins TRBV7-9 and TRBJ2-6; D gene unclear. The ends were cut back, 3 bases at V and 4 bases at J, with 16 bases in the middle. This CDR3 comprises 17 residues. CDR1 and CDR2 (germline): SEHNR, FQNEAQ (reference sequence). DNA for the CDR3: TGTGCCAGCAGCTTGGGCACTGGCATCTCCGGGGCCAACGTCCTGACTTTC. This translates into CASSLGTGISGANVLTF.

This chain links TRBV28 with TRBJ2-1, with D maybe TRBD2 (6 bases). In germline, CDR1 is MDHEN, CDR2 SYDVKM. V lost 6 bases and J 0 bases, leaving 15 bases between the germline ends. The CDR3 is 16 residues long. In DNA, the CDR3 is TGTGCCAGCAGCCCTACCTTGGGGGGCTCCTACAATGAGCAGTTCTTC. It translates to CASSPTLGGSYNEQFF.

The chain recombines TRBV10-3 with TRBJ1-1; no clear D gene. The CDR3 length is 14 residues. Germline lookup yields CDR1 ENHRY and CDR2 SYGVKD. V lost 2 bases and J lost 3, with 10 bases in between. CDR3 protein: CAISEPRDHTEAFF. DNA of the CDR3: TGTGCCATCAGTGAGCCGAGAGATCACACTGAAGCTTTCTTT.

This chain uses TRBV10-2 with TRBJ2-7; 11 positions match TRBD2. J was trimmed by 7 bases and V by 9 bases; bases with no gene match: 11. This CDR3 region has 14 residues. The germline V gene has CDR1 WSHSY and CDR2 SAAADI. CDR3 sequence reads: CASSLAGGSGEQYF. In DNA, the CDR3 is TGCGCCAGTAGCCTAGCGGGAGGCTCAGGGGAGCAGTACTTC.

V gene TRBV10-3 combines with J gene TRBJ2-5; D may be TRBD2 (6 bases). V was shortened by 6 bases and J by 2 bases, with 13 bases between the two germline ends. Germline CDR1 is ENHRY and CDR2 is SYGVKD. The CDR3 totals 14 residues. CDR3 amino acids: CAIRAGGNQETQYF. CDR3 in DNA: TGTGCCATCAGGGCTGGCGGGAATCAAGAGACCCAGTACTTC.

The chain recombines TRBV18 with TRBJ2-1, with D possibly matching TRBD1 (6 bases). Trimming took 1 base from V and 5 from J, leaving 15 bases between them. This CDR3 comprises 16 residues. Germline V gene data show CDR1 as KGHSH and CDR2 as LQKENI. CDR3 sequence: CASSPRLTAGDNEQFF. In nucleotides, the CDR3 is TGTGCCAGCTCACCACGCCTTACCGCAGGGGACAATGAGCAGTTCTTC.

This chain joins TRBV20-1 and TRBJ2-7; 12 bases are shared with TRBD1. Unmatched junction bases numbered 6, after V lost 3 bases and J lost 6 bases. The CDR3 runs 14 residues. Germline V gene lookup returns CDR1 DFQATT and CDR2 SNEGSKA (reference sequence). The CDR3 DNA follows: TGCAGTGCTAGTTCGGGACAGGGGGCACGCGAGCAGTACTTC. Translated: CSASSGQGAREQYF.

This rearrangement joins TRBV2 to TRBJ2-1, with D hard to call. Germline CDR1 and CDR2: SNHLY and FYNNEI. Trimming pared 0 bases from V and 4 bases from J, leaving 7 bases between. This CDR3 has 14 amino acids. The CDR3 reads CASSEAQYYNEQFF. The CDR3 DNA follows: TGTGCCAGCAGTGAAGCACAGTATTACAATGAGCAGTTCTTC.

The chain carries TRBV29-1 and TRBJ1-3; no reliable D call. The germline gives CDR1 SQVTM, CDR2 ANQGSEA. The ends were cut back, 2 bases at V and 3 bases at J, with 14 bases in the middle. This CDR3 comprises 15 residues. This CDR3 is CSVENGQTDGNTIYF. In nucleotides, the CDR3 is TGCAGCGTTGAAAATGGGCAGACGGATGGAAACACCATATATTTT.

This clone has more than one count but fewer than ten. CDR3 amino acids: CASSFQGDTGELFF. The CDR3 nucleotides read TGTGCCAGCAGCTTCCAAGGGGACACCGGGGAGCTGTTTTTT. J is TRBJ2-2 and V is TRBV7-9, with D possibly being TRBD1 (5 bases). The ends were cut back, 3 bases at V and 3 bases at J, with 8 bases in the middle. The CDR3 sequence is 14 residues long. Germline CDR1 SEHNR, CDR2 FQNEAQ (reference sequence).

This clone was detected a few times. The V and J genes are TRBV28 and TRBJ2-5; 7 bases match TRBD1. The CDR3 covers 13 residues. The V and J ends lost 6 bases and 4 bases, in that order; junction bases with no gene match: 5. CDR1 and CDR2 (germline): MDHEN, SYDVKM. The CDR3 region has the DNA TGTGCCAGCAGCTCGGACAGGCGAGAGACCCAGTACTTC. The encoded protein is CASSSDRRETQYF.

CDR3 residues: CASSMSQRGPTYNEQFF. CDR3 sequence (DNA): TGTGCCAGTAGTATGTCCCAGCGGGGCCCGACATACAATGAGCAGTTCTTC. This chain uses TRBV19 with TRBJ2-1, with TRBD2 matching 7 bases. V lost 3 bases to trimming and J lost 4 bases; unmatched junction nucleotides: 12. The germline CDR1 and CDR2 sequences are LNHDA and SQIVND (reference sequence). This CDR3 has 17 amino acids.

This chain links TRBV2 with TRBJ2-5; TRBD2 matches at 16 bases. CDR3 length: 17 amino acids. The V gene end was trimmed by 5 bases and the J gene end by 3 bases; junction bases not matched to a gene: 6. Germline V gene lookup returns CDR1 SNHLY and CDR2 FYNNEI. CDR3 amino acids: CASSPGTSGGAEETQYF. The CDR3 DNA is TGTGCCAGCAGTCCCGGGACTAGCGGGGGGGCCGAAGAGACCCAGTACTTC.

The rearrangement joins TRBV7-8 to TRBJ2-7, with D perhaps TRBD1 (6 bases). Germline CDR1 is SGHVS and CDR2 is FQNEAQ. Between the trimmed V and J ends, which lost 1 base and 0 bases, there was a span of 16 bases. CDR3 size: 17 residues. The CDR3 spells CASSLVAGTPSSYEQYF. The DNA for the CDR3 is TGTGCCAGCAGCTTAGTCGCCGGGACACCAAGCTCCTACGAGCAGTACTTC.

This clone was recorded once. This chain connects TRBV7-9 to TRBJ2-1, with D hard to call. V lost 1 base and J lost 5, with 12 bases in between. This CDR3 spans 15 amino acids. Germline V gives CDR1 SEHNR, CDR2 FQNEAQ (reference sequence). CDR3 sequence: CASSLGAWANNEQFF. DNA for the CDR3: TGTGCCAGCAGCTTAGGAGCTTGGGCGAACAATGAGCAGTTCTTC.

The V call is TRBV7-2, the J call TRBJ2-2, with a possible D match to TRBD1 (6 bases). Per the germline V gene, CDR1 is SGHTA and CDR2 is FQGNSA. The germline V and J ends were trimmed by 1 base and 1 base, with 7 bases remaining between them. The CDR3 has 15 amino acids. CDR3 amino acids: CASSLVRGNTGELFF. CDR3 bases: TGTGCCAGCAGCTTAGTCAGGGGGAACACCGGGGAGCTGTTTTTT.

This rearrangement joins TRBV18 to TRBJ1-1; D gene unclear. Germline V gives CDR1 KGHSH, CDR2 LQKENI. The CDR3 is made up of 12 amino acids. V gave up 3 bases and J gave up 7 bases, with 9 bases separating them. The CDR3 DNA reads TGTGCCAGCTCACCTTACGGTGGTGAAGCTTTCTTT. It encodes CASSPYGGEAFF.

This clone was recorded a few times. V gene TRBV2 combines with J gene TRBJ2-7; 8 bases align to TRBD1. The J segment lost 6 bases and the V segment lost 6 bases, leaving 10 bases of the junction unmatched. The CDR3 length is 14 residues. Germline CDR1 reads SNHLY; CDR2 reads FYNNEI. The CDR3 loop is CASRAGTGTTEQYF. CDR3 nucleotide sequence: TGTGCCAGCAGGGCGGGGACAGGCACGACCGAGCAGTACTTC. The complete variable domain, with remaining parts taken from reference TRBV2 and TRBJ2-7, reads EPEVTQTPSHQVTQMGQEVILRCVPISNHLYFYWYRQILGQKVEFLVSFYNNEISEKSEIFDDQFSVERPDGSNFTLKIRSTKLEDSAMYFCASRAGTGTTEQYFGPGTRLTVT.